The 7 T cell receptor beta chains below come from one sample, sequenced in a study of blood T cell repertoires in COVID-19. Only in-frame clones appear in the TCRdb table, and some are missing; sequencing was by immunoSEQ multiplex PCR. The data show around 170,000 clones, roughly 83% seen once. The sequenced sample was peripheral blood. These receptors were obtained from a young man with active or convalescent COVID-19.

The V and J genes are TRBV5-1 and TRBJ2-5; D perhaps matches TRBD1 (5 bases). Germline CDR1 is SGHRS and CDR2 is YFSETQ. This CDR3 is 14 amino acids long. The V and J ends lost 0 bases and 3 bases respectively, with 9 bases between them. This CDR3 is CASSLAGFEETQYF. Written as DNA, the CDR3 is TGCGCCAGCAGCTTGGCAGGGTTTGAAGAGACCCAGTACTTC.

CDR3 residues: CSASKGRDTEAFF. The CDR3 nucleotides read TGCAGTGCTAGTAAGGGCAGGGACACTGAAGCTTTCTTT. The chain carries TRBV20-1 and TRBJ1-1; tentative D call: TRBD1 (5 bases). Germline-derived CDR1 and CDR2 are DFQATT and SNEGSKA (reference sequence). CDR3 length: 13 residues. With 3 bases removed from V and 3 bases from J, the gap between germline ends came to 11 bases.

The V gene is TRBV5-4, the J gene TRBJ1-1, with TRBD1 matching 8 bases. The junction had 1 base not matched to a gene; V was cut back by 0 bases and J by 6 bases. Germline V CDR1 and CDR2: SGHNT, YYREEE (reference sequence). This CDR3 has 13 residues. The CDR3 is CASSLATGAEAFF. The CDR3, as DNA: TGTGCCAGCAGCTTGGCGACAGGGGCTGAAGCTTTCTTT.

CDR3 DNA sequence: TGCAGCGCCTTAGCGGGAGGGCCCCATGAGCAGTTCTTC. This gives the protein CSALAGGPHEQFF. The V gene is TRBV29-1, the J gene TRBJ2-1, with 11 positions matching TRBD2. Trimming took 7 bases from V and 8 from J; bases not matched to a gene: 7. This CDR3 region has 13 residues. Germline V gene lookup returns CDR1 SQVTM and CDR2 ANQGSEA.

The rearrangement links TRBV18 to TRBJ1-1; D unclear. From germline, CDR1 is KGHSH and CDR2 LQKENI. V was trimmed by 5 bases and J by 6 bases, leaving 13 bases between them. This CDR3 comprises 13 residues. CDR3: CASSAVGSPEAFF. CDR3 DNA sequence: TGTGCCAGCTCAGCTGTGGGGAGCCCTGAAGCTTTCTTT.

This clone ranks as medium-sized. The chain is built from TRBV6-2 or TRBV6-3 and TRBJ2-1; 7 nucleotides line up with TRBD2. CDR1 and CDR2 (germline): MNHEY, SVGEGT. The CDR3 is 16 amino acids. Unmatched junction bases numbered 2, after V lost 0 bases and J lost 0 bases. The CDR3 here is CASSYSGEGSYNEQFF. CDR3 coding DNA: TGTGCCAGCAGTTACTCGGGGGAGGGCTCCTACAATGAGCAGTTCTTC.

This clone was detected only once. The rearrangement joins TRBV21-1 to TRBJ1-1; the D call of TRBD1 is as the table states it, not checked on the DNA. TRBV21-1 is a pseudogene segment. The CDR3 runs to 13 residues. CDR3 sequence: CASSLLEGAEAFF. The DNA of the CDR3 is TGTGCCAGCAGCCTGCTAGAGGGGGCTGAAGCTTTCTTT.